The 25 T cell receptor beta chains given below trace back to one sample, sequenced in a study of blood T cell repertoires in COVID-19. Generated by immunoSEQ multiplex PCR, the TCRdb table keeps only in-frame clones and is missing some. The sample has some 350,000 clones; around 88% are singletons. The specimen sequenced was peripheral blood. All receptors derive from a man aged 25 to 45 with active or convalescent COVID-19.

V gene TRBV24-1 combines with J gene TRBJ1-1; 8 nucleotides agree with TRBD1. Germline lookup yields CDR1 KGHDR and CDR2 SFDVKD. Trimming took 4 bases from V and 1 from J; bases not matched to a gene: 7. This CDR3 is 16 amino acids long. CDR3 loop: CATSDSGQGRNTEAFF. In DNA form, the CDR3 reads TGTGCCACCAGTGACTCCGGACAGGGACGGAACACTGAAGCTTTCTTT.

This chain joins TRBV2 and TRBJ1-4; 8 positions agree with TRBD1. Trimming took 11 bases from V and 8 from J; bases not matched to a gene: 7. This CDR3 is built from 12 residues. Germline loops: CDR1 SNHLY, CDR2 FYNNEI. This CDR3 is CAGRQGWEKLFF. The DNA for the CDR3 is TGTGCCGGAAGACAGGGGTGGGAAAAACTGTTTTTT. The full variable domain, rest sourced from reference TRBV2 and TRBJ1-4, is EPEVTQTPSHQVTQMGQEVILRCVPISNHLYFYWYRQILGQKVEFLVSFYNNEISEKSEIFDDQFSVERPDGSNFTLKIRSTKLEDSAMYFCAGRQGWEKLFFGSGTQLSVL.

This chain joins TRBV11-2 and TRBJ1-4; weak D call: TRBD1 (6 bases). The CDR3 runs to 14 residues. The V and J ends lost 1 base and 8 bases respectively, with 11 bases between them. CDR1 is SGHAT and CDR2 is FQNNGV in the germline V gene. CDR3 in DNA: TGTGCCAGCAGCTTAGTCAGGGGTCGGGAAAAACTGTTTTTT. Amino acid sequence: CASSLVRGREKLFF.

The chain employs TRBV7-8 and TRBJ2-2; a possible D gene is TRBD1 (6 bases). The CDR3 is 13 amino acids. CDR1 and CDR2 (germline): SGHVS, FQNEAQ. V gave up 1 base and J gave up 9 bases, with 9 bases separating them. The CDR3 is CASSLGTARELFF. The CDR3 nucleotides read TGTGCCAGCAGCTTAGGGACAGCCCGGGAGCTGTTTTTT.

Notes on this clone: This specimen includes other DNA sequences encoding the same CDR3. V is TRBV7-3 and J is TRBJ2-3; 12 positions match TRBD2. The CDR3 length is 16 residues. Germline CDR1 SGHTA, CDR2 FQGTGA. Trimming at V came to 5 bases and at J to 0 bases, leaving 3 bases not matched to a gene. CDR3 bases: TGTGCCAGCAGCCGGACTAGCGGGGCGAGCACAGATACGCAGTATTTT. Its translation: CASSRTSGASTDTQYF.

This chain joins TRBV13 and TRBJ1-2, with a tentative D call TRBD1 (6 bases). The germline V gene has CDR1 PRHDT and CDR2 FYEKMQ (reference sequence). This CDR3 is built from 12 residues. V was shortened by 1 base and J by 8 bases, with 8 bases between the two germline ends. This chain's CDR3 is CASSLEGDGYTF. DNA of the CDR3: TGTGCCAGCAGCTTAGAGGGGGACGGCTACACCTTC.

Only one count was recorded for this clone. The chain has TRBV10-3 and TRBJ1-6; 12 nucleotides agree with TRBD1. J lost 9 bases, V lost 4 bases, and 16 bases had no gene match. The germline V gene encodes CDR1 ENHRY and CDR2 SYGVKD. This CDR3 contains 19 residues. The CDR3 here is CAISGPNSGTGGYSSPLHF. The DNA of the CDR3 is TGTGCCATCAGTGGCCCTAACTCCGGGACAGGGGGCTACTCTTCACCCCTCCACTTT.

The chain has TRBV9 and TRBJ2-3; possible D gene TRBD1, 6 bases. This CDR3 spans 17 amino acids. Germline V gene data show CDR1 as SGDLS and CDR2 as YYNGEE. The germline V and J ends were trimmed by 0 bases and 2 bases, with 16 bases remaining between them. The CDR3 reads CASSVGAGVLLTDTQYF. CDR3 in DNA: TGTGCCAGCAGCGTAGGGGCAGGGGTTTTGCTCACAGATACGCAGTATTTT.

The chain employs TRBV3-1 (or the pseudogene TRBV3-2) and TRBJ1-2; 7 bases align to TRBD1. Germline assignment: CDR1 LGHDT and CDR2 YNNKEL (reference sequence). This CDR3 has 17 amino acids. Trimming removed 0 bases from V and 8 bases from J; junction bases left unmatched: 15. CDR3 DNA sequence: TGTGCCAGCAGCCAAGAATCGAGGGGGCGGTGGCTGGGCGGCTACACCTTC. It specifies CASSQESRGRWLGGYTF.

The chain recombines TRBV7-8 with TRBJ1-2, with D unclear. The length of the CDR3 is 12 residues. Germline V gene lookup returns CDR1 SGHVS and CDR2 FQNEAQ. V lost 5 bases and J 13 bases, leaving 17 bases between the germline ends. The CDR3 DNA sequence: TGTGCCAGCAGCCCGTCTGAGGCGACCTCCACCTTC. Translating it yields CASSPSEATSTF.

The gene calls are TRBV27 and TRBJ2-1; possible D gene TRBD1, 6 bases. Trimming cost V 8 bases and J 9 bases, with 14 bases left between them. CDR3 size: 12 residues. Germline lookup yields CDR1 MNHEY and CDR2 SMNVEV (reference sequence). CDR3 DNA sequence: TGTGCCAGCGGACAGCGGAGAGGTGAGCAGTTCTTC. It yields the protein CASGQRRGEQFF.

CDR3 residues: CATYRGLAGGRETQYF. The CDR3, as DNA: TGTGCCACCTATCGCGGACTAGCGGGAGGTCGGGAGACCCAGTACTTC. This chain links TRBV28 with TRBJ2-5; 14 positions agree with TRBD2. J was trimmed by 5 bases and V by 10 bases; bases with no gene match: 12. This CDR3 is built from 16 residues. Germline V gene lookup returns CDR1 MDHEN and CDR2 SYDVKM.

The gene calls are TRBV30 and TRBJ2-7, with D maybe TRBD2 (7 bases). The length of the CDR3 is 12 residues. Trimming pared 4 bases from V and 6 bases from J, leaving 13 bases between. The V gene's germline CDR1 is GTSNPN and CDR2 SVGIG (reference sequence). CDR3 amino acids: CAWTKGGAEQYF. Here the CDR3 DNA reads TGTGCCTGGACTAAAGGGGGGGCCGAGCAGTACTTC.

This sequence joins TRBV5-1 and TRBJ1-2; a weak D match, TRBD1 (5 bases). The V gene lost 0 bases and the J gene lost 2 bases, with 17 bases spanning the gap. CDR1 is SGHRS and CDR2 is YFSETQ in the germline V gene. The CDR3 runs 17 residues. The CDR3 protein is CASSLALRREGNYGYTF. In nucleotides, the CDR3 is TGCGCCAGCAGCTTGGCCTTACGCAGGGAAGGGAACTATGGCTACACCTTC.

This clone was counted between two and nine times. This chain connects TRBV24-1 to TRBJ1-2, with TRBD1 as a possible D gene (6 bases). Trimming removed 4 bases at V and 4 bases at J, with 18 bases between. The length of the CDR3 is 16 residues. Per the germline V gene, CDR1 is KGHDR and CDR2 is SFDVKD. The chain's CDR3 is CATSDAKQGPTYGYTF. The CDR3 nucleotides read TGTGCCACCAGTGACGCTAAACAGGGACCCACCTATGGCTACACCTTC.

The CDR3: CATGTGVGEQFF. CDR3 bases: TGTGCCACCGGGACAGGGGTGGGGGAGCAGTTCTTC. This chain links TRBV24-1 with TRBJ2-1; 10 positions agree with TRBD1. Germline assignment: CDR1 KGHDR and CDR2 SFDVKD. Trimming at V came to 9 bases and at J to 10 bases, leaving 5 bases not matched to a gene. There are 12 residues in the CDR3.

This chain joins TRBV9 and TRBJ2-7; 12 bases map to TRBD1. J gave up 6 bases and V 4 bases, and 5 bases lay outside the gene matches. CDR1 is SGDLS and CDR2 is YYNGEE in the germline V gene. CDR3 length: 14 residues. The CDR3, as DNA: TGTGCCAGCAGCTCGGGACAGGGGGCTGGCGAGCAGTACTTC. Protein sequence: CASSSGQGAGEQYF. Full variable domain (rest looked up from reference TRBV9 and TRBJ2-7): DSGVTQTPKHLITATGQRVTLRCSPRSGDLSVYWYQQSLDQGLQFLIQYYNGEERAKGNILERFSAQQFPDLHSELNLSSLELGDSALYFCASSSGQGAGEQYFGPGTRLTVT.

This clone was seen a few times. The chain is built from TRBV2 and TRBJ2-4; D ambiguous. This CDR3 has 14 amino acids. CDR1 and CDR2 (germline): SNHLY, FYNNEI. Trimming removed 7 bases at V and 4 bases at J, with 14 bases between. CDR3 DNA: TGTGCCAGCACCCTGGAGAGTGGTAAAAACATTCAGTACTTC. This codes for CASTLESGKNIQYF.

The CDR3 here is CASRGAGQPQHF. DNA for the CDR3: TGTGCCAGCAGGGGGGCCGGACAGCCCCAGCATTTT. The chain employs TRBV2 and TRBJ1-5; tentative D call: TRBD1 (6 bases). In germline, CDR1 is SNHLY, CDR2 FYNNEI. The V gene lost 6 bases and the J gene lost 7 bases, with 10 bases spanning the gap. The CDR3 runs to 12 residues.

The chain recombines TRBV7-8 with TRBJ2-7, with TRBD2 identical over 12 bases. J gave up 3 bases and V 5 bases, and 2 bases lay outside the gene matches. The CDR3 runs 14 residues. Germline V gene data show CDR1 as SGHVS and CDR2 as FQNEAQ. For the CDR3, the DNA is TGTGCCAGCAGCCGGACTAGCGGGAACTACGAGCAGTACTTC. Protein sequence: CASSRTSGNYEQYF.

The chain recombines TRBV19 with TRBJ1-4; 12 bases fit TRBD1. The CDR3 runs 16 residues. V trimming: 5 bases; J trimming: 8 bases; junction bases outside the gene matches: 9. Germline CDR1 LNHDA, CDR2 SQIVND (reference sequence). CDR3 loop: CASSAPGQGAGEKLFF. CDR3 sequence (DNA): TGTGCCAGTAGTGCGCCGGGACAGGGGGCCGGAGAAAAACTGTTTTTT.

The chain recombines TRBV20-1 with TRBJ2-3; 8 positions match TRBD1. Germline assignment: CDR1 DFQATT and CDR2 SNEGSKA (reference sequence). With 3 bases clipped from V and 6 bases from J, the junction kept 8 bases outside the gene matches. This CDR3 contains 14 residues. This CDR3 reads CSASRQGIGDTQYF. In nucleotides, the CDR3 is TGCAGTGCTAGTAGACAGGGGATCGGCGATACGCAGTATTTT.

This chain links TRBV24-1 with TRBJ1-2, with a weak D call TRBD1 (5 bases). V was clipped by 2 bases and J by 8 bases, with 14 bases between them. This CDR3 contains 14 residues. CDR1 is KGHDR, CDR2 SFDVKD, per germline. In DNA form, the CDR3 reads TGTGCCACCAGTGATTCGGGGGTGCCGTCGGGCTACACCTTC. Its protein is CATSDSGVPSGYTF.

This sequence joins TRBV7-9 and TRBJ1-1; D uncertain. The CDR3 has 12 amino acids. V dropped 1 base and J dropped 11 bases, with 11 bases sitting between them. Germline V CDR1 and CDR2: SEHNR, FQNEAQ (reference sequence). In DNA form, the CDR3 reads TGTGCCAGCAGCTTAGAGGAGGGTATGGCTTTCTTT. Translating gives CASSLEEGMAFF.

The chain links TRBV7-9 to TRBJ2-7; tentative D call: TRBD1 (5 bases). Germline CDR1 is SEHNR and CDR2 is FQNEAQ (reference sequence). V dropped 6 bases and J dropped 6 bases, with 12 bases sitting between them. The CDR3 has 12 amino acids. CDR3 DNA sequence: TGTGCCAGCAGTCCAGACAGTCCCGAGCAGTACTTC. The encoded protein is CASSPDSPEQYF.